The next 31 T cell receptor beta chains were all read from a single sample in a study of neurological immune-mediated disorders. MiXCR, run by TCRdb on the 5' RACE reads, gives a single entry per CDR3 protein. Of about 62,000 distinct CDR3 sequences in the sample, under 5% were seen once. Source material: PBMCs. The receptors originated from a woman in her fifties or sixties with multiple sclerosis.

The CDR3 reads CASSPSPGTGADTQYF. DNA for the CDR3: TGTGCCAGCAGTCCAAGCCCAGGGACAGGGGCAGATACGCAGTATTTT. This rearrangement joins TRBV6-2 or TRBV6-3 to TRBJ2-3; 10 bases map to TRBD1. V was pared by 5 bases and J by 4 bases, with 9 bases of the junction left unmatched. The CDR3 sequence is 16 residues long. Germline CDR1 MNHEY, CDR2 SVGEGT.

The gene calls are TRBV29-1 and TRBJ2-3, with a possible D match to TRBD1 (6 bases). Germline V gene sequence: CDR1 SQVTM, CDR2 ANQGSEA. The CDR3 runs 16 residues. The ends were cut back, 8 bases at V and 2 bases at J, with 23 bases in the middle. CDR3 sequence: CSSRVGQAGDTDTQYF. CDR3 coding DNA: TGCAGCTCCCGGGTAGGGCAGGCAGGGGACACAGATACGCAGTATTTT.

Many counts were recorded for this clonotype. J is TRBJ2-3 and V is TRBV11-1; 9 bases fit TRBD2. Germline lookup yields CDR1 SGHAT and CDR2 FQDESV (reference sequence). The CDR3 runs to 14 residues. V lost 8 bases, J lost 3 bases, and 6 bases stayed unmatched. CDR3 sequence: CASSSAGGTDTQYF. The CDR3 DNA reads TGTGCCAGCTCTTCTGCGGGGGGGACAGATACGCAGTATTTT.

This clonotype came up many times. The genes are TRBV10-3 and TRBJ1-3; no definite D call. V gave up 7 bases and J gave up 0 bases, with 7 bases separating them. CDR3 length equals 13 residues. CDR1 and CDR2 from the germline V gene are ENHRY and SYGVKD. CDR3 protein: CAIKDSSGNTIYF. DNA for the CDR3: TGTGCCATCAAAGATTCCTCTGGAAACACCATATATTTT.

This clonotype showed up many times. This CDR3 reads CSARVMDRNYEQYF. The CDR3 DNA is TGCAGTGCTAGAGTAATGGACCGCAACTACGAGCAGTACTTC. This chain connects TRBV20-1 to TRBJ2-7, with D unresolved. Germline V gives CDR1 DFQATT, CDR2 SNEGSKA (reference sequence). V shed 1 base and J shed 3 bases, with 13 bases lying between them. The CDR3 is 14 residues long.

A few counts support this clonotype. The chain combines TRBV19 with TRBJ2-5; 8 nucleotides align to TRBD2. Looked up from germline, CDR1 is LNHDA and CDR2 is SQIVND (reference sequence). V was pared by 3 bases and J by 2 bases, with 8 bases of the junction left unmatched. This CDR3 has 16 residues. CDR3 sequence (DNA): TGTGCCAGTAGTATTCGAGCGGGGGTGTATCAAGAGACCCAGTACTTC. This codes for CASSIRAGVYQETQYF. Using reference TRBV19 and TRBJ2-5 for the parts outside the CDR3, the full variable domain is DGGITQSPKYLFRKEGQNVTLSCEQNLNHDAMYWYRQDPGQGLRLIYYSQIVNDFQKGDIAEGYSVSREKKESFPLTVTSAQKNPTAFYLCASSIRAGVYQETQYFGPGTRLLVL.

The chain couples TRBV5-1 to TRBJ2-3; 9 bases agree with TRBD1. J gave up 4 bases and V 3 bases, and 3 bases lay outside the gene matches. The germline V gene encodes CDR1 SGHRS and CDR2 YFSETQ. The CDR3 extends over 14 amino acids. The CDR3 region is CASSSRQGADTQYF. As DNA, the CDR3 is TGCGCCAGCAGCTCTCGACAGGGGGCAGATACGCAGTATTTT.

This clonotype was recorded at least ten times. This chain connects TRBV12-3 or TRBV12-4 to TRBJ2-1, with TRBD2 as a possible D gene (6 bases). CDR3 length: 14 amino acids. Trimming stripped 4 bases from V and 4 bases from J, with 11 bases between. The CDR3 sequence is CASSSSSGYNEQFF. As DNA, the CDR3 is TGTGCCAGCAGTTCCTCCAGCGGGTACAATGAGCAGTTCTTC.

CDR3 sequence reads: CSAYTGSYEQYF. In nucleotides, the CDR3 is TGCAGTGCTTACACAGGGTCCTACGAGCAGTACTTC. The chain links TRBV20-1 to TRBJ2-7, with D perhaps matching TRBD1 (6 bases). The CDR3 sequence is 12 residues long. V was trimmed by 5 bases and J by 1 base, leaving 9 bases between them. The germline gives CDR1 DFQATT, CDR2 SNEGSKA (reference sequence).

This clonotype was recorded many times. CDR3 sequence reads: CASSDWTHTGELFF. CDR3 DNA sequence: TGTGCCAGCAGCGACTGGACCCACACCGGGGAGCTGTTTTTT. The chain recombines TRBV7-6 with TRBJ2-2; D is ambiguous. V gave up 5 bases and J gave up 3 bases, with 10 bases separating them. Germline assignment: CDR1 SGHVS and CDR2 FNYEAQ. The CDR3 sequence is 14 residues long.

As concerns this clonotype: Given a much more abundant clone one base away, this may be a read error. The chain uses TRBV18 and TRBJ1-1, with D perhaps TRBD1 (5 bases). Germline V gene data show CDR1 as KGHSH and CDR2 as LQKENI. The CDR3 is 12 amino acids. The V end was cut by 6 bases, the J end by 2 bases, with 7 bases between. The CDR3 DNA reads as TGTGCCAGCTCGGGGCTTAACACTGAAGCTTTCTTT. This gives the protein CASSGLNTEAFF.

The table lists this clonotype with many counts. The rearrangement uses TRBV3-1 and TRBJ2-3; D gene unclear. Per the germline V gene, CDR1 is LGHDT and CDR2 is YNNKEL (reference sequence). This CDR3 is 15 amino acids long. Deletions cut 1 base from V and 4 bases from J, with 12 bases between. CDR3 sequence reads: CASSQVLSQADTQYF. In DNA form, the CDR3 reads TGTGCCAGCAGCCAAGTCCTCTCGCAGGCAGATACGCAGTATTTT.

A note on this clonotype: A much bigger clone sits one base away, suggesting this may be a read error. J is TRBJ2-5 and V is TRBV11-1; D is uncertain. The CDR3 runs to 9 residues. Looked up from germline, CDR1 is SGHAT and CDR2 is FQDESV (reference sequence). CDR3 region: CASRHSLYF. CDR3 bases: TGCGCCAGCAGACACTCACTGTACTTC.

This clonotype was counted at least ten times. The gene calls are TRBV5-1 and TRBJ2-5; a weak D match, TRBD1 (5 bases). The V gene lost 3 bases and the J gene lost 1 base, with 10 bases spanning the gap. The CDR3 loop spans 14 amino acids. Germline-derived CDR1 and CDR2 are SGHRS and YFSETQ. CDR3 DNA sequence: TGCGCCAGCAGCTCCCTTGACAGCCAAGAGACCCAGTACTTC. It yields the protein CASSSLDSQETQYF.

This clonotype appeared many times. This chain connects TRBV25-1 to TRBJ1-5; possibly TRBD1 for D (5 bases). The germline CDR1 and CDR2 sequences are MGHDK and SYGVNS. V lost 4 bases and J lost 0, with 7 bases in between. This CDR3 has 14 amino acids. For the CDR3, the DNA is TGTGCCAGCAGTGTGACAGTTAGCAATCAGCCCCAGCATTTT. Translating it yields CASSVTVSNQPQHF.

This clonotype showed up just a few times. One junction end does not reproduce the germline sequence, and a read error may be involved. V usage is TRBV6-6 and J usage is TRBJ1-5; D is uncertain. Germline V gives CDR1 MNHNY, CDR2 SVGAGI (reference sequence). The CDR3 totals 11 residues. For the CDR3, the DNA is TGTGCCAGCAGTTACCTTTGGCCCCAGAATTTT. Encoded protein: CASSYLWPQNF.

Ten or more counts support this clonotype. This chain links TRBV5-1 with TRBJ1-4; no clear D gene. Trimming cost V 0 bases and J 8 bases, with 14 bases left between them. This CDR3 contains 15 residues. Germline V gene data show CDR1 as SGHRS and CDR2 as YFSETQ. CDR3 in amino acids: CASSLANAGGEKLFF. CDR3 nucleotides: TGCGCCAGCAGCTTGGCCAACGCGGGCGGGGAAAAACTGTTTTTT.

This clonotype was detected ten times or more. The V and J genes are TRBV20-1 and TRBJ1-1; weak D call: TRBD1 (5 bases). The CDR3 consists of 12 residues. The V end was cut by 8 bases, the J end by 3 bases, with 13 bases between. The V gene's germline CDR1 is DFQATT and CDR2 SNEGSKA (reference sequence). The CDR3, as DNA: TGCAGTACTGTTAGGGGAGACACTGAAGCTTTCTTT. Its protein product is CSTVRGDTEAFF.

This clonotype was picked up many times. V usage is TRBV4-1 and J usage is TRBJ1-6; TRBD1 matches at 7 bases. The CDR3 length is 14 residues. J was trimmed by 13 bases and V by 1 base; bases with no gene match: 7. Germline V gene lookup returns CDR1 MGHRA and CDR2 YSYEKL. The CDR3 reads CASSQVTGVGPLHF. The CDR3, as DNA: TGCGCCAGCAGCCAAGTTACAGGGGTTGGTCCCCTCCACTTT.

This clonotype turned up a few times. The chain is built from TRBV10-3 and TRBJ2-2; 7 bases map to TRBD1. J was trimmed by 0 bases and V by 4 bases; bases with no gene match: 5. Germline values: CDR1 ENHRY, CDR2 SYGVKD. This CDR3 is built from 16 residues. Here the CDR3 reads CAISAQGQANTGELFF. The CDR3 DNA reads as TGTGCCATCAGTGCACAGGGGCAAGCGAACACCGGGGAGCTGTTTTTT.

This clonotype was seen many times. The chain recombines TRBV9 with TRBJ2-3; possible D gene TRBD1, 6 bases. CDR1 and CDR2 from the germline V gene are SGDLS and YYNGEE. The V gene lost 0 bases and the J gene lost 0 bases, with 14 bases spanning the gap. The CDR3 totals 17 residues. CDR3 nucleotides: TGTGCCAGCAGCGTAGGAGCGACAGGTCTTAGCACAGATACGCAGTATTTT. Encoded protein: CASSVGATGLSTDTQYF.

The V call is TRBV29-1, the J call TRBJ1-1, with D hard to call. Germline values: CDR1 SQVTM, CDR2 ANQGSEA. Trimming stripped 7 bases from V and 11 bases from J, with 20 bases between. CDR3 size: 12 residues. The CDR3 is CSANSRESGAFF. The CDR3, as DNA: TGCAGCGCCAACTCCCGGGAAAGTGGCGCTTTCTTT. Using reference TRBV29-1 and TRBJ1-1 for the parts outside the CDR3, the full variable domain is SAVISQKPSRDICQRGTSLTIQCQVDSQVTMMFWYRQQPGQSLTLIATANQGSEATYESGFVIDKFPISRPNLTFSTLTVSNMSPEDSSIYLCSANSRESGAFFGQGTRLTVV.

This clonotype came up many times. The chain carries TRBV4-3 and TRBJ2-6; TRBD1 matches 7 bases. The V gene end was trimmed by 6 bases and the J gene end by 2 bases; junction bases not matched to a gene: 13. This CDR3 is built from 18 residues. Germline CDR1 and CDR2: LGHNA and YSLEER. In DNA, the CDR3 is TGCGCCAGCAGTCTTTCAGATCCCACAGGGGCTGGGGCCAACGTCCTGACTTTC. It codes for CASSLSDPTGAGANVLTF.

This clonotype was picked up many times. A much larger clone sits a single nucleotide away, making a read error possible. The V call is TRBV3-1, the J call TRBJ1-1; no firm D call. Trimming removed 4 bases at V and 4 bases at J, with 10 bases between. CDR3 size: 13 residues. The germline V gene encodes CDR1 LGHDT and CDR2 YNNKEL (reference sequence). The CDR3 nucleotides read TGTGCCAGCAGCCTATTAGAGGGCACTGAAGCTTTCTTT. Residues: CASSLLEGTEAFF.

This clonotype was counted many times. The genes are TRBV7-8 and TRBJ2-5, with 8 nucleotides matching TRBD2. The CDR3 loop spans 14 amino acids. The V segment lost 7 bases and the J segment 3 bases; nucleotides outside the gene matches: 7. Looked up from germline, CDR1 is SGHVS and CDR2 is FQNEAQ. The DNA of the CDR3 is TGTGCCAGCACTCGGGCCGGGGGGGAAGAGACCCAGTACTTC. Translation: CASTRAGGEETQYF.

As to this clonotype: Germline is not matched at one junction end, which may reflect a read error. The genes are TRBV7-6 and TRBJ1-4; D gene ambiguous. CDR3 size: 15 residues. Per germline, CDR1 SGHVS and CDR2 FNYEAQ. CDR3 nucleotide sequence: TGTGCCAGCAGCTTACTCGGGGAAGAGGATGACAAACTGTTTTTT. The encoded protein is CASSLLGEEDDKLFF.

This clonotype appeared many times. The V gene is TRBV5-6, the J gene TRBJ2-4, with TRBD1 matching 9 bases. With V trimmed by 4 bases and J by 7 bases, 6 bases remained unmatched. The CDR3 runs 14 residues. Germline V gene data show CDR1 as SGHDT and CDR2 as YYEEEE. This CDR3 is CASSQGTGRNIQYF. The CDR3 nucleotides read TGTGCCAGCAGCCAGGGGACAGGGAGGAACATTCAGTACTTC.

This clonotype was seen repeatedly, ten times or more. The junction and the germline gene differ at one end; a read error may be behind it. The J gene is TRBJ1-6, the V gene TRBV7-7; D might be TRBD1 (6 bases). This CDR3 comprises 14 residues. The V gene's germline CDR1 is SSHAT and CDR2 FNYEAQ (reference sequence). The CDR3 nucleotides are TGTGCTAGCAGCTTAGGACAGACTAATTCACCCCTCCACTTT. Translated, it gives CASSLGQTNSPLHF.

The table lists this clonotype with many counts. The chain is built from TRBV7-3 and TRBJ2-5; TRBD1 aligns across 9 bases. Germline assignment: CDR1 SGHTA and CDR2 FQGTGA. The CDR3 loop spans 14 amino acids. The junction had 9 bases not matched to a gene; V was cut back by 4 bases and J by 9 bases. CDR3 loop: CASSSSGQGEAQYF. Here the CDR3 DNA reads TGTGCCAGCAGCTCCTCGGGACAGGGTGAGGCCCAGTACTTC.

This clonotype was counted many times. This chain links TRBV20-1 with TRBJ2-7; a weak D match, TRBD2 (5 bases). The CDR3 sequence is 15 residues long. Germline CDR1 and CDR2: DFQATT and SNEGSKA (reference sequence). Between the trimmed V and J ends, which lost 0 bases and 1 base, there was a span of 13 bases. CDR3 coding DNA: TGCAGTGCTAGAGATGGAACGCGGGCATCCTACGAGCAGTACTTC. It yields the protein CSARDGTRASYEQYF.

The table lists this clonotype with a few counts. The rearrangement joins TRBV3-1 to TRBJ2-4; 7 nucleotides align to TRBD2. The germline gives CDR1 LGHDT, CDR2 YNNKEL (reference sequence). V dropped 3 bases and J dropped 6; count of bases not matched to a gene: 8. CDR3 size: 15 residues. The CDR3 coding sequence is TGTGCCAGCAGCCAGGAGTTTCGGGGGGTAAACATTCAGTACTTC. Its protein product is CASSQEFRGVNIQYF.